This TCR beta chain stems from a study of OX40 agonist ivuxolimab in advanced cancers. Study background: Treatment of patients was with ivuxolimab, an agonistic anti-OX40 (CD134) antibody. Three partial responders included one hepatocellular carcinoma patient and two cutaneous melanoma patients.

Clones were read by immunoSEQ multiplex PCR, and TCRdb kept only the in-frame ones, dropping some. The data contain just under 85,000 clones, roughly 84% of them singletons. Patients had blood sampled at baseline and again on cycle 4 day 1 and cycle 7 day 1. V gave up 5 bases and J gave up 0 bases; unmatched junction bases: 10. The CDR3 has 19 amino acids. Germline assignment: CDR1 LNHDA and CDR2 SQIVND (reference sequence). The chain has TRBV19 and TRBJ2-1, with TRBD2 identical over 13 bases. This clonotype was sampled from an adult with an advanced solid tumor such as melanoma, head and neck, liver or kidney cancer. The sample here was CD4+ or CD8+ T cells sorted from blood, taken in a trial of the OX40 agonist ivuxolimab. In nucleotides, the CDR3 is TGTGCCAGTAGTCGGACTAGCGGGGGTTCCCTCAGCTCCTACAATGAGCAGTTCTTC. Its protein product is CASSRTSGGSLSSYNEQFF.